What follows are 8 T cell receptor beta chains derived from one specimen sequenced in a study of blood T cell repertoires in COVID-19. Sequenced by immunoSEQ multiplex PCR; TCRdb stores in-frame clones only, minus some. The sample shows roughly 90,000 clones, around 88% of them seen only once. Sequenced material: peripheral blood. The receptor source for this set is a human donor in a cohort sampled during active COVID-19.

The CDR3 here is CASSRDRGNEQFF. The CDR3 DNA sequence: TGCGCCAGCAGCCGGGACAGGGGAAATGAGCAGTTCTTC. J is TRBJ2-1 and V is TRBV5-1, with 10 bases that match TRBD1. Trimming took 4 bases from V and 7 from J; bases not matched to a gene: 2. Per germline, CDR1 SGHRS and CDR2 YFSETQ. This CDR3 is 13 amino acids long.

The J gene is TRBJ1-1, the V gene TRBV29-1; 8 bases fit TRBD1. This CDR3 spans 15 amino acids. Germline CDR1 is SQVTM and CDR2 is ANQGSEA. Trimming took 3 bases from V and 3 from J; bases not matched to a gene: 9. This CDR3 reads CSVDRQGMGDTEAFF. The CDR3 nucleotides are TGCAGCGTTGATAGACAGGGGATGGGGGACACTGAAGCTTTCTTT. The full variable domain, completed using reference TRBV29-1 and TRBJ1-1, is SAVISQKPSRDICQRGTSLTIQCQVDSQVTMMFWYRQQPGQSLTLIATANQGSEATYESGFVIDKFPISRPNLTFSTLTVSNMSPEDSSIYLCSVDRQGMGDTEAFFGQGTRLTVV.

The J gene is TRBJ2-2, the V gene TRBV11-2; 8 bases align to TRBD1. The trim removed 4 bases at V and 6 bases at J, leaving 10 bases unmatched. Germline V gene sequence: CDR1 SGHAT, CDR2 FQNNGV. CDR3 length: 16 residues. Here the CDR3 DNA reads TGTGCCAGCAGCTCCCTCGGACAGGGAGTCGCCGGGGAGCTGTTTTTT. It translates to CASSSLGQGVAGELFF.

This chain joins TRBV5-4 and TRBJ2-1; 11 bases align to TRBD2. V shed 3 bases and J 6 bases; nucleotides not matched to a gene: 8. CDR1 and CDR2 (germline): SGHNT, YYREEE (reference sequence). This CDR3 is built from 16 residues. The CDR3 reads CASSSQTSGVGNEQFF. CDR3 coding DNA: TGTGCCAGCAGCTCCCAGACTAGCGGGGTGGGCAATGAGCAGTTCTTC.

This chain links TRBV7-6 with TRBJ2-6, with 7 bases identical to TRBD1. CDR1 and CDR2 from the germline V gene are SGHVS and FNYEAQ. V trimming: 4 bases; J trimming: 0 bases; junction bases outside the gene matches: 6. CDR3 length equals 17 residues. Written as DNA, the CDR3 is TGTGCCAGCAGCTCCGGGACAGCTTTCTCTGGGGCCAACGTCCTGACTTTC. It translates to CASSSGTAFSGANVLTF.

The chain couples TRBV11-2 to TRBJ2-5; D not certain. The CDR3 runs to 13 residues. Per the germline V gene, CDR1 is SGHAT and CDR2 is FQNNGV. With 5 bases removed from V and 0 bases from J, the gap between germline ends came to 7 bases. In nucleotides, the CDR3 is TGTGCCAGCAGCAAGACAAACCAAGAGACCCAGTACTTC. Protein product: CASSKTNQETQYF.

The chain carries TRBV19 and TRBJ2-7; D is unresolved. V was pared by 0 bases and J by 1 base, with 7 bases between. Germline CDR1 is LNHDA and CDR2 is SQIVND (reference sequence). CDR3 length: 14 amino acids. The CDR3 protein is CASSIEGVSYEQYF. CDR3 nucleotides: TGTGCCAGTAGTATAGAGGGCGTTTCCTACGAGCAGTACTTC. Full variable domain (rest looked up from reference TRBV19 and TRBJ2-7): DGGITQSPKYLFRKEGQNVTLSCEQNLNHDAMYWYRQDPGQGLRLIYYSQIVNDFQKGDIAEGYSVSREKKESFPLTVTSAQKNPTAFYLCASSIEGVSYEQYFGPGTRLTVT.

The rearrangement uses TRBV20-1 and TRBJ2-5; D call uncertain. This CDR3 is 11 amino acids long. From germline, CDR1 is DFQATT and CDR2 SNEGSKA (reference sequence). The ends were cut back, 2 bases at V and 2 bases at J, with 3 bases in the middle. This CDR3 is CSARLQETQYF. The CDR3 bases are TGCAGTGCTAGATTACAAGAGACCCAGTACTTC.